This TCR beta chain was identified in a study of monozygotic twins with inflammatory bowel disease. Germline V gene sequence: CDR1 MNHEY, CDR2 SVGAGI. This CDR3 has 15 residues. General study results and limits: Patients got different immunosuppressive treatments, which may have made their repertoires more variable.

On this clonotype itself: Antigen: not known.

TCRdb re-called the 5' RACE reads; every CDR3 protein appears as one record, without DNA. The table for this sample gives 400,000 to 500,000 distinct CDR3 sequences. Material: blood. The genes are TRBV6-5 and TRBJ2-3. This TCR was recovered from a human donor with ulcerative colitis or Crohn's disease, or a healthy co-twin of an affected twin (not recorded which). The CDR3 sequence: CASSYSLSQTDTQYF.